These T cell receptor beta chains were read from a single sample in a study of T cells in Graves' hyperthyroidism and ophthalmopathy. TCRdb called the multiplex PCR reads again in MiXCR, with one record for every CDR3 protein. Of about 480,000 distinct CDR3 sequences in the sample, roughly an eighth are singletons; the top ten hold around a sixth. What was sequenced was blood. The receptors stem from a woman younger than 35 with Graves' hyperthyroidism. CDR3s include the opening cysteine and the closing phenylalanine or tryptophan. The order of the fields is D gene, clone size, V gene, J gene, CDR3 DNA, CDR3 protein. The D gene is left open where the match is weak. Clone size appears in some rows only: once, few, many, or a class for an expanded clone.

TRBD2	.	TRBV20-1	TRBJ2-2	TGCAGTGCTAGAGATCGGGGACTAGCGGGAGTATACACCGGGGAGCTGTTTTTT	CSARDRGLAGVYTGELFF
.	many	TRBV24-1	TRBJ2-2	TGTGCCACCAGTGATAGAAATCTACAGGGTGACACCGGGGAGCTGTTTTTT	CATSDRNLQGDTGELFF
.	.	TRBV20-1	TRBJ1-2	TGCAGTGCTAGAATGGCAGGGAGCCCAATAAGTGGCTACACCTTC	CSARMAGSPISGYTF
TRBD1	few	TRBV19	TRBJ2-6	TGTGCCAGTAGCCGCCAAGTAGACAGGGGGGTTTCTGGGGCCAACGTCCTGACTTTC	CASSRQVDRGVSGANVLTF
TRBD1	many	TRBV19	TRBJ1-1	TGTGCCACCGGACAGGGAAACACTGAAGCTTTCTTT	CATGQGNTEAFF
.	many	TRBV5-1	TRBJ1-3	TGCGCCAGCAGCCCAACAGGGTCCGGAAACACCATATATTTT	CASSPTGSGNTIYF
.	few	TRBV6-5	TRBJ2-2	TGTGCCAGCAGTTACAGGGCCTTGGGTACCGGGGAGCTGTTTTTT	CASSYRALGTGELFF
.	many	TRBV5-1	TRBJ2-3	TGCGCCAGCAGCTTGGTACCCAGGGGAATAACAGATACGCAGTATTTT	CASSLVPRGITDTQYF
.	.	TRBV24-1	TRBJ2-1	TGTGCCACCAGTGATCATGCTACGGGAAGCTCCTACAATGAGCAGTTCTTC	CATSDHATGSSYNEQFF
.	.	TRBV10-3	TRBJ1-2	TGTGCCACCAGTGATGAGGGAGGGGCCTATGGCTACACCTTC	CATSDEGGAYGYTF
TRBD2	few	TRBV4-1	TRBJ2-1	TGCGCCAGCAGCCAAGGTTCGGCGGGAGGAAGAAATGAGCAGTTCTTC	CASSQGSAGGRNEQFF
TRBD1	few	TRBV7-8	TRBJ2-5	TGTGCCAGCAGCTTAAGGGACAGGAGGAACTTC	CASSLRDRRNF
.	many	TRBV7-2	TRBJ2-1	TGTGCCAGCAGTTTCTCCGCCGACCTCTCCTACAATGAGCAGTTCTTC	CASSFSADLSYNEQFF
TRBD1	few	TRBV4-1	TRBJ1-5	TGCGCCAGCAGCCAAGTGGCTACACAGGGGAGCGGACAGCCCCAGCATTTT	CASSQVATQGSGQPQHF
.	.	TRBV5-1	TRBJ2-5	TGCGCCAGCAGCTTGGCTAGCCGCGAGACCCAGTACTTC	CASSLASRETQYF
.	few	TRBV24-1	TRBJ2-1	TGTGCCACCAGTGACCCCCGGGGAAGCGCGGGCAATGAGCAGTTCTTC	CATSDPRGSAGNEQFF
.	many	TRBV6-5	TRBJ2-1	TGTGCCAGCAGTTACCCTCGGCAGGGATCCTACAATGAGCAGTTCTTC	CASSYPRQGSYNEQFF
.	many	TRBV12-3/TRBV12-4	TRBJ1-5	TGTGCCAGCAGTTTGGAGCAGGGTCCTTATAGCAATCAGCCCCAGCATTTT	CASSLEQGPYSNQPQHF
.	many	TRBV13	TRBJ2-1	TGTGCCAGCAGCCGGAGCAATGAGCAGTTCTTC	CASSRSNEQFF
TRBD2	many	TRBV7-9	TRBJ2-3	TGTGCCAGCAGCCCGAGCGGGAGGAACACAGATACGCAGTATTTT	CASSPSGRNTDTQYF